Each of the 29 T cell receptor beta chains below was sequenced from the same sample in a study of T cell repertoires in cytomegalovirus infection. TCRdb fed the reads into MiXCR, producing one record per CDR3 protein. This table holds under 850,000 distinct CDR3 sequences, 35% found once. The specimen sequenced was PBMCs. All receptors come from a human donor in good health (CMV status not recorded). Some clones in this sample may be carry-over from other donors' samples.

The chain employs TRBV7-2 and TRBJ2-7; TRBD1 matches 12 bases. CDR1 and CDR2 from the germline V gene are SGHTA and FQGNSA. The CDR3 covers 13 residues. Losses at the gene ends were 7 bases for V and 6 bases for J; bases not matched to a gene: 4. Written as DNA, the CDR3 is TGTGCCAGCACCCCGGGACAGGGGGCCGAGCAGTACTTC. Protein sequence: CASTPGQGAEQYF.

The chain couples TRBV7-8 to TRBJ1-1; D possibly corresponds to TRBD1 (5 bases). Per germline, CDR1 SGHVS and CDR2 FQNEAQ. The V gene lost 0 bases and the J gene lost 0 bases, with 11 bases spanning the gap. CDR3 size: 16 residues. CDR3 region: CASSLAPGRMNTEAFF. CDR3 sequence (DNA): TGTGCCAGCAGCTTAGCGCCGGGACGGATGAACACTGAAGCTTTCTTT.

This chain joins TRBV7-2 and TRBJ2-7; TRBD2 matches at 7 bases. Trimming took 2 bases from V and 6 from J; bases not matched to a gene: 7. Germline CDR1 is SGHTA and CDR2 is FQGNSA. CDR3 length: 14 residues. Here the CDR3 reads CASSLLLASGEQYF. The CDR3 DNA is TGTGCCAGCAGCTTACTCCTGGCTAGCGGCGAGCAGTACTTC. The complete variable domain, with remaining parts taken from reference TRBV7-2 and TRBJ2-7, reads GAGVSQSPSNKVTEKGKDVELRCDPISGHTALYWYRQSLGQGLEFLIYFQGNSAPDKSGLPSDRFSAERTGGSVSTLTIQRTQQEDSAVYLCASSLLLASGEQYFGPGTRLTVT.

A single count supports this clonotype. This rearrangement joins TRBV30 to TRBJ2-3; tentative D call: TRBD1 (6 bases). This CDR3 contains 14 residues. V lost 0 bases and J lost 0, with 7 bases in between. Germline V lookup: CDR1 GTSNPN, CDR2 SVGIG (reference sequence). The CDR3 sequence is CAWSVGGSTDTQYF. CDR3 bases: TGTGCCTGGAGTGTAGGGGGTAGCACAGATACGCAGTATTTT.

The chain combines TRBV12-3 or TRBV12-4 with TRBJ2-7; D gene uncertain. V shed 2 bases and J shed 6 bases, with 14 bases lying between them. This CDR3 is 14 amino acids long. Written as DNA, the CDR3 is TGTGCCAGCAGTTTAAGTGGGCGCCCTGGCGAGCAGTACTTC. As protein: CASSLSGRPGEQYF.

This chain links TRBV28 with TRBJ2-3; weak D call: TRBD1 (6 bases). Trimming removed 3 bases at V and 4 bases at J, with 14 bases between. Germline CDR1 is MDHEN and CDR2 is SYDVKM. There are 15 residues in the CDR3. CDR3 region: CASSFLGGGSDTQYF. CDR3 nucleotide sequence: TGTGCCAGCAGTTTTCTAGGGGGTGGATCAGATACGCAGTATTTT.

This clonotype was seen a handful of times. The chain combines TRBV12-3 or TRBV12-4 with TRBJ1-6; D gene uncertain. This CDR3 region has 15 residues. The ends were cut back, 3 bases at V and 10 bases at J, with 16 bases in the middle. CDR3 region: CASSLEGGVRSPLHF. The CDR3 region has the DNA TGTGCCAGCAGTTTGGAGGGTGGCGTAAGGTCACCCCTCCACTTT.

This clonotype was found a few times. CDR3 sequence reads: CASSIAPNEKLFF. The CDR3 DNA follows: TGTGCCAGTAGTATAGCTCCGAATGAAAAACTGTTTTTT. The rearrangement links TRBV19 to TRBJ1-4; D uncertain. The V gene lost 1 base and the J gene lost 5 bases, with 5 bases spanning the gap. Germline assignment: CDR1 LNHDA and CDR2 SQIVND (reference sequence). The CDR3 has 13 residues.

The CDR3 bases are TGTGCCAGCAGGGACCTATTATCTGCGGACACTGAAGCTTTCTTT. Protein product: CASRDLLSADTEAFF. This rearrangement joins TRBV25-1 to TRBJ1-1; D gene ambiguous. CDR1 and CDR2 from the germline V gene are MGHDK and SYGVNS. V gave up 6 bases and J gave up 3 bases, with 17 bases separating them. The CDR3 runs to 15 residues.

Regarding this clonotype: The missing conserved phenylalanine or tryptophan at the end of this CDR3 makes a read error likely. This chain links TRBV7-9 with TRBJ2-1; D perhaps matches TRBD1 (5 bases). Trimming left V 9 bases short and J 4 bases short, with 7 bases between. Germline V gene sequence: CDR1 SEHNR, CDR2 FQNEAQ (reference sequence). This CDR3 region has 11 residues. The CDR3 protein is CASDRYNEQFL. CDR3 DNA: TGTGCCAGTGACAGATACAATGAGCAGTTCTTA.

This clonotype was seen only a few times. The chain employs TRBV12-3 or TRBV12-4 and TRBJ1-1; tentative D call: TRBD1 (6 bases). The length of the CDR3 is 14 residues. V was clipped by 6 bases and J by 4 bases, with 15 bases between them. CDR3: CASRGAGALTEAFF. The CDR3 coding sequence is TGTGCCAGCAGGGGGGCAGGGGCCCTCACTGAAGCTTTCTTT.

The table lists this clonotype with a few counts. The chain uses TRBV7-2 and TRBJ2-1, with 9 bases fitting TRBD2. The CDR3 loop spans 15 amino acids. Germline-derived CDR1 and CDR2 are SGHTA and FQGNSA. V trimming: 8 bases; J trimming: 0 bases; junction bases outside the gene matches: 5. The CDR3 nucleotides are TGTGCCAGCTTAGCGGGAGCTACCTCCTACAATGAGCAGTTCTTC. Its translation: CASLAGATSYNEQFF.

The chain couples TRBV7-9 to TRBJ2-5; 10 nucleotides align to TRBD2. CDR1 is SEHNR, CDR2 FQNEAQ, per germline (reference sequence). The CDR3 spans 16 residues. V lost 5 bases to trimming and J lost 5 bases; unmatched junction nucleotides: 11. CDR3 DNA sequence: TGTGCCAGCAGCATTTATAGCGGGAGGAGGTGGGAGACCCAGTACTTC. Translation: CASSIYSGRRWETQYF.

This clonotype is a singleton in its sample. V and J are TRBV12-3 or TRBV12-4 and TRBJ1-2, with D possibly TRBD1 on 5 matching bases. This CDR3 is 17 amino acids long. V was trimmed by 1 base and J by 0 bases, leaving 15 bases between them. DNA of the CDR3: TGTGCCAGCAGTTTAGTGGCCCGACAGTTAACTAACTATGGCTACACCTTC. It codes for CASSLVARQLTNYGYTF.

V usage is TRBV20-1 and J usage is TRBJ2-5; D remains unclear. The V end lost 1 base, the J end lost 2 bases, and 11 bases lay between the germline ends. CDR1 and CDR2 (germline): DFQATT, SNEGSKA (reference sequence). This CDR3 has 14 residues. The CDR3 DNA sequence: TGCAGTGCTAGAGGCACCTTCGGACAAGAGACCCAGTACTTC. Protein product: CSARGTFGQETQYF.

V and J are TRBV2 and TRBJ2-7; a weak D match, TRBD1 (5 bases). This CDR3 region has 13 residues. Trimming shortened V by 3 bases and J by 5 bases, and 11 bases separated the two germline ends. Germline V gene data show CDR1 as SNHLY and CDR2 as FYNNEI. The CDR3 reads CASSDPDSDEQYF. CDR3 coding DNA: TGTGCCAGCAGTGATCCTGACAGCGACGAGCAGTACTTC.

In this sample, this clonotype turned up a few times. V and J are TRBV10-3 and TRBJ2-5, with D unresolved. Germline CDR1 is ENHRY and CDR2 is SYGVKD. V gave up 0 bases and J gave up 5 bases, with 13 bases separating them. The CDR3 has 15 residues. The CDR3 sequence is CAISESVQMWETQYF. DNA of the CDR3: TGTGCCATCAGTGAGTCAGTGCAGATGTGGGAGACCCAGTACTTC.

The V call is TRBV6-1, the J call TRBJ2-1; tentative D call: TRBD2 (7 bases). CDR1 is MNHNS, CDR2 SASEGT, per germline. The CDR3 contains 17 residues. V lost 6 bases to trimming and J lost 2 bases, with 20 bases between them. In DNA form, the CDR3 reads TGTGCCAGCAGCCGCCCGACGAGGCGGGGGCCCTACAATGAGCAGTTCTTC. It encodes CASSRPTRRGPYNEQFF.

This clonotype was observed a few times. V usage is TRBV2 and J usage is TRBJ1-1; 7 bases match TRBD1. This CDR3 region has 17 residues. CDR1 and CDR2 from the germline V gene are SNHLY and FYNNEI. With 4 bases clipped from V and 0 bases from J, the junction kept 11 bases outside the gene matches. CDR3 amino acids: CASSGRTGGAMNTEAFF. DNA for the CDR3: TGTGCCAGCAGTGGACGGACAGGTGGGGCGATGAACACTGAAGCTTTCTTT.

This clonotype was observed many times. The chain links TRBV27 to TRBJ1-2; 11 bases agree with TRBD1. The CDR3 runs 16 residues. Germline V gives CDR1 MNHEY, CDR2 SMNVEV (reference sequence). V was pared by 5 bases and J by 2 bases, with 7 bases of the junction left unmatched. The CDR3 nucleotides are TGTGCCAGCAGTGAAGGACAGGGGGCGGGAAACTATGGCTACACCTTC. Translation gives CASSEGQGAGNYGYTF.

In this sample, this clonotype turned up a few times. V is TRBV10-3 and J is TRBJ2-7, with 13 bases identical to TRBD2. The CDR3 contains 16 residues. Trimming took 5 bases from V and 2 from J; bases not matched to a gene: 6. Germline assignment: CDR1 ENHRY and CDR2 SYGVKD. The CDR3 coding sequence is TGTGCCATCAGTCCCCATGGGACTAGCGGGGCCTACGAGCAGTACTTC. This encodes CAISPHGTSGAYEQYF.

This clonotype showed up just a few times. The V gene is TRBV11-3, the J gene TRBJ2-1; 8 bases fit TRBD2. The CDR3 covers 15 residues. CDR1 SGHNT and CDR2 YENEEA come from the germline V gene. V dropped 6 bases and J dropped 8; count of bases not matched to a gene: 12. The CDR3 here is CASSPSAGGRHEQFF. CDR3 bases: TGTGCCAGCAGTCCCTCGGCGGGAGGACGGCATGAGCAGTTCTTC.

The V call is TRBV5-1, the J call TRBJ1-6; maybe TRBD1 (5 bases). The CDR3 spans 17 residues. The ends were cut back, 3 bases at V and 7 bases at J, with 20 bases in the middle. Germline CDR1 reads SGHRS; CDR2 reads YFSETQ. CDR3 sequence (DNA): TGCGCCAGCAGCTCCGCTAACGACAGAAGATCAAATTCACCCCTCCACTTT. As protein: CASSSANDRRSNSPLHF.

For the CDR3, the DNA is TGCAGTGCTAGAGAAGGGACTAGCGGGAGACCAGAGACCCAGTACTTC. Amino acids: CSAREGTSGRPETQYF. V and J are TRBV20-1 and TRBJ2-5; TRBD2 aligns across 14 bases. Looked up from germline, CDR1 is DFQATT and CDR2 is SNEGSKA (reference sequence). After removal of 0 bases from V and 4 bases from J, the junction contained 4 bases not matched to a gene. This CDR3 has 16 amino acids.

In its sample, this clonotype was seen a few times. This chain uses TRBV7-2 with TRBJ2-6, with 11 bases lining up with TRBD2. V trimming: 5 bases; J trimming: 0 bases; junction bases outside the gene matches: 3. The CDR3 totals 17 residues. Per germline, CDR1 SGHTA and CDR2 FQGNSA. Here the CDR3 reads CASSVLAGGSGANVLTF. CDR3 bases: TGTGCCAGCAGCGTCCTAGCGGGAGGCTCTGGGGCCAACGTCCTGACTTTC.

Of note for this clonotype: An end of the junction differs from the germline gene, which may be a read error. V gene TRBV7-6 combines with J gene TRBJ2-2; tentatively, D is TRBD1 (5 bases). CDR3 length: 13 amino acids. Germline V gives CDR1 SGHVS, CDR2 FNYEAQ. CDR3: CSSSSDTTGELFF. The CDR3 DNA sequence: TGTTCCAGCAGCTCGGACACCACCGGGGAGCTGTTTTTT.

This clonotype was counted between two and nine times. V gene TRBV7-6 combines with J gene TRBJ2-7; D may be TRBD1 (6 bases). This CDR3 comprises 13 residues. V lost 5 bases, J lost 6 bases, and 14 bases lay in between. The germline gives CDR1 SGHVS, CDR2 FNYEAQ. CDR3 loop: CASSPRTGFEQYF. CDR3 nucleotide sequence: TGTGCCAGCAGCCCCCGAACAGGGTTCGAGCAGTACTTC. The full variable domain, its missing parts supplied by reference TRBV7-6 and TRBJ2-7, is GAGVSQSPRYKVTKRGQDVALRCDPISGHVSLYWYRQALGQGPEFLTYFNYEAQQDKSGLPNDRFSAERPEGSISTLTIQRTEQRDSAMYRCASSPRTGFEQYFGPGTRLTVT.

The chain couples TRBV24-1 to TRBJ1-2; 7 positions agree with TRBD1. CDR1 and CDR2 (germline): KGHDR, SFDVKD. The CDR3 is made up of 14 amino acids. With V trimmed by 7 bases and J by 4 bases, 8 bases remained unmatched. CDR3 in amino acids: CATSAGGGGYGYTF. In nucleotides, the CDR3 is TGTGCCACCAGCGCTGGAGGGGGCGGCTATGGCTACACCTTC.

The chain couples TRBV19 to TRBJ1-5; 9 bases are shared with TRBD1. J lost 2 bases, V lost 7 bases, and 18 bases had no gene match. Germline V gene data show CDR1 as LNHDA and CDR2 as SQIVND (reference sequence). CDR3 length equals 19 residues. CDR3 residues: CASKWQGQGLLGGNQPQHF. CDR3 sequence (DNA): TGTGCCAGTAAATGGCAGGGACAGGGTCTACTTGGAGGCAATCAGCCCCAGCATTTT.